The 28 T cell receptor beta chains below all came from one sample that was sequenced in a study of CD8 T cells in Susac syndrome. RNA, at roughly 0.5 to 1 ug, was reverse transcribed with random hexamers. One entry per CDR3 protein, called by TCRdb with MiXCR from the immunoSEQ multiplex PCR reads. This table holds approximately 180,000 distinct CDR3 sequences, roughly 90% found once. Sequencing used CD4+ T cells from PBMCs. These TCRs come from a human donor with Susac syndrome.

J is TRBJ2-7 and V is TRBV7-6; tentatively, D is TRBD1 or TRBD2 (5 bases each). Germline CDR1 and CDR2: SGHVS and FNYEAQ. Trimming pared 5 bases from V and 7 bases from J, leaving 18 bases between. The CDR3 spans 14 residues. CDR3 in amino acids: CASSIGTAKDEQYF. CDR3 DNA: TGTGCCAGCAGCATCGGGACGGCAAAAGATGAGCAGTACTTC.

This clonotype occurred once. In DNA form, the CDR3 reads TGCTCCCGTACTTTGGCAGCCTACAATGAGCAGTTCTTC. It specifies CSRTLAAYNEQFF. This chain links TRBV20-1 with TRBJ2-1; D remains ambiguous. Germline CDR1 reads DFQATT; CDR2 reads SNEGSKA (reference sequence). The CDR3 totals 13 residues.

The CDR3 DNA reads as TGTGCCAGCAGCCAGGGCAGCCCCTACGAGCAGTACTTC. Protein sequence: CASSQGSPYEQYF. The chain combines TRBV14 with TRBJ2-7; D is unclear. The CDR3 is 13 amino acids. Germline CDR1 and CDR2: SGHDN and FVKESK. V was clipped by 3 bases and J by 2 bases, with 8 bases between them.

The DNA of the CDR3 is TGCAGTGCTAGGCCCCCTCTGGGGGAAATGAACACTGAAGCTTTCTTT. It encodes CSARPPLGEMNTEAFF. The V call is TRBV20-1, the J call TRBJ1-1; D may be TRBD1 (5 bases). Trimming left V 3 bases short and J 0 bases short, with 17 bases between. The CDR3 contains 16 residues. CDR1 and CDR2 from the germline V gene are DFQATT and SNEGSKA (reference sequence).

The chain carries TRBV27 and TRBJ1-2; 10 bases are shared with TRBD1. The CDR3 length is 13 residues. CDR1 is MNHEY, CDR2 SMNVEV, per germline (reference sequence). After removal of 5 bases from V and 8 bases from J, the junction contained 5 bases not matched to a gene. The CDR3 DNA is TGTGCCAGCAGTGGGACAGGGGCAGGGGGCTACACCTTC. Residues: CASSGTGAGGYTF.

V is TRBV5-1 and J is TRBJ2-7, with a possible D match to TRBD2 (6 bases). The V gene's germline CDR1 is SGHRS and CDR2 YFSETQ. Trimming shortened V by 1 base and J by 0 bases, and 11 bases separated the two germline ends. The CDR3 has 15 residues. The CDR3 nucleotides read TGCGCCAGCAGCTTGCGATTCGGGAGCTCCTACGAGCAGTACTTC. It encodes CASSLRFGSSYEQYF. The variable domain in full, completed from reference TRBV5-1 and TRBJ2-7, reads KAGVTQTPRYLIKTRGQQVTLSCSPISGHRSVSWYQQTPGQGLQFLFEYFSETQRNKGNFPGRFSGRQFSNSRSEMNVSTLELGDSALYLCASSLRFGSSYEQYFGPGTRLTVT.

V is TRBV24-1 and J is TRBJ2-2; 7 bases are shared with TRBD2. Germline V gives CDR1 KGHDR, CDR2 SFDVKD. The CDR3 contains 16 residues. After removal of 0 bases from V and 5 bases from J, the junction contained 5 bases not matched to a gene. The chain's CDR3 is CATSDLRAGETGELFF. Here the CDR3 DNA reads TGTGCCACCAGTGATTTGCGGGCGGGAGAGACCGGGGAGCTGTTTTTT.

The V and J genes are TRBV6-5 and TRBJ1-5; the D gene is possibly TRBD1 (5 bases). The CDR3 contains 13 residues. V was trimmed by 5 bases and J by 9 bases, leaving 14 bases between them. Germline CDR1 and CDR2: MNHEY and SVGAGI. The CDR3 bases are TGTGCCAGCAGTCAAAATCAGGGTTCGCCCCAGCATTTT. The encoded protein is CASSQNQGSPQHF.

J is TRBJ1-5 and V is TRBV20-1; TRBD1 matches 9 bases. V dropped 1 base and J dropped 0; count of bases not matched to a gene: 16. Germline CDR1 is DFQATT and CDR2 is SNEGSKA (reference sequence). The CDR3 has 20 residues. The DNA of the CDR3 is TGCAGTGCTAGAGCGCCTTCCGGGACAGGGAATGCCTATAGCAATCAGCCCCAGCATTTT. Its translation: CSARAPSGTGNAYSNQPQHF.

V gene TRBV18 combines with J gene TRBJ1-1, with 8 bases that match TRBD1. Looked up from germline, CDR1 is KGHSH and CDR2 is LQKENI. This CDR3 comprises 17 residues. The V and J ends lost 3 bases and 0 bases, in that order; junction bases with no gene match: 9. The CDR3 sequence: CASSPLKTGGLNTEAFF. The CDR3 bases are TGTGCCAGCTCACCGCTGAAAACAGGGGGTCTGAACACTGAAGCTTTCTTT.

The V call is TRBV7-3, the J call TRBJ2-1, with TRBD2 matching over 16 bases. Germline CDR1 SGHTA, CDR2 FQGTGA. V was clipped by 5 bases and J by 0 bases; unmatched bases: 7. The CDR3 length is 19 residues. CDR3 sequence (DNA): TGTGCCAGCAGCGTGACGGGACTAGCGGGAGGGAGCTCCTACAATGAGCAGTTCTTC. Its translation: CASSVTGLAGGSSYNEQFF.

This CDR3 is CASGLVLGQGLNSPLHF. The CDR3 nucleotides read TGTGCTAGTGGTTTGGTACTCGGACAGGGACTTAATTCACCCCTCCACTTT. J is TRBJ1-6 and V is TRBV12-5, with TRBD1 matching 8 bases. The CDR3 consists of 17 residues. CDR1 is LGHNT, CDR2 FRNRAP, per germline. The junction had 7 bases not matched to a gene; V was cut back by 0 bases and J by 6 bases.

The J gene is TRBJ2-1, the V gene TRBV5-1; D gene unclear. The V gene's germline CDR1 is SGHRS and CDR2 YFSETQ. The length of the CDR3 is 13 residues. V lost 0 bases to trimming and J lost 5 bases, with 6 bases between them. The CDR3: CASSLGADNEQFF. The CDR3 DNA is TGCGCCAGCAGCTTGGGTGCAGACAATGAGCAGTTCTTC.

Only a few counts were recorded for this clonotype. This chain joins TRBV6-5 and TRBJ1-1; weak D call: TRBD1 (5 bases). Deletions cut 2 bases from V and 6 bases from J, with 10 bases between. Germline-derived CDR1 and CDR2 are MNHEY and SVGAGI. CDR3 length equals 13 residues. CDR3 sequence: CASSYNRFAEAFF. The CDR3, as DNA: TGTGCCAGCAGTTACAACAGGTTCGCTGAAGCTTTCTTT.

The CDR3 loop reads CASTNGQGISGANVLTF. The CDR3 DNA reads as TGTGCCAGTACCAACGGACAGGGAATCTCTGGGGCCAACGTCCTGACTTTC. The rearrangement links TRBV6-1 to TRBJ2-6; TRBD1 agrees at 8 bases. There are 17 residues in the CDR3. The junction had 10 bases not matched to a gene; V was cut back by 9 bases and J by 0 bases. Germline CDR1 MNHNS, CDR2 SASEGT.

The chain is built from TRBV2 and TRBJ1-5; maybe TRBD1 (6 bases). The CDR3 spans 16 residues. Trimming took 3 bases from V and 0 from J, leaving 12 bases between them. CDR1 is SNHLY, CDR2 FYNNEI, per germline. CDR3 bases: TGTGCCAGCAGTGACCTGGGGGCTACTAGCAATCAGCCCCAGCATTTT. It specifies CASSDLGATSNQPQHF.

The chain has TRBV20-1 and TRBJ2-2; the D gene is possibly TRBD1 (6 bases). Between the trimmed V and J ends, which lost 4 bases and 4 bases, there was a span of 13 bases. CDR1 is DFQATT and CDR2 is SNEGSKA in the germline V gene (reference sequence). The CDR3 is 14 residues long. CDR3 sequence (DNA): TGCAGTGCTAAAGGGACAATGGGCACCGGGGAGCTGTTTTTT. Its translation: CSAKGTMGTGELFF.

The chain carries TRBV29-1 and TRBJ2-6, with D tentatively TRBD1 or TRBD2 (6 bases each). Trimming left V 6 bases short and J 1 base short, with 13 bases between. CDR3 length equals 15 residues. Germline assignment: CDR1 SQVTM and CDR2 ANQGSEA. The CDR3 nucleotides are TGCAGCGTGAGGCAGGGGAGGTCTGGGGCCAACGTCCTGACTTTC. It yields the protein CSVRQGRSGANVLTF. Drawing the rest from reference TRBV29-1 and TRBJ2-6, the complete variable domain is SAVISQKPSRDICQRGTSLTIQCQVDSQVTMMFWYRQQPGQSLTLIATANQGSEATYESGFVIDKFPISRPNLTFSTLTVSNMSPEDSSIYLCSVRQGRSGANVLTFGAGSRLTVL.

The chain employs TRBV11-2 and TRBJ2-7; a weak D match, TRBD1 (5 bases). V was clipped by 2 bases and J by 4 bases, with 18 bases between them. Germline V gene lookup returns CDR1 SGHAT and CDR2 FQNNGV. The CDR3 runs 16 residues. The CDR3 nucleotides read TGTGCCAGCAGCTTAACCGAGGACACGGCGTGGTACGAGCAGTACTTC. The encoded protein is CASSLTEDTAWYEQYF. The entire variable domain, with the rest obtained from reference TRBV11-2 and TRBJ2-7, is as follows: EAGVAQSPRYKIIEKRQSVAFWCNPISGHATLYWYQQILGQGPKLLIQFQNNGVVDDSQLPKDRFSAERLKGVDSTLKIQPAKLEDSAVYLCASSLTEDTAWYEQYFGPGTRLTVT.

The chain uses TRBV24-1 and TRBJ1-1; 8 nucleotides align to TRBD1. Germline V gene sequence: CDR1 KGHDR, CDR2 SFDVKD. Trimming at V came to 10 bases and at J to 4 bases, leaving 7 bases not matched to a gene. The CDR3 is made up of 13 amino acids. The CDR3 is CATSPGGGTEAFF. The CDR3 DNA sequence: TGTGCCACTTCCCCAGGGGGCGGCACTGAAGCTTTCTTT.

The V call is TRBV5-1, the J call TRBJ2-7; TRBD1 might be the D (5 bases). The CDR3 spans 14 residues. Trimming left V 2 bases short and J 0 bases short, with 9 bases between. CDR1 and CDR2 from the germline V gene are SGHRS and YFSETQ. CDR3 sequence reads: CASSFDSPSYEQYF. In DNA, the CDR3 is TGCGCCAGCAGCTTTGACAGCCCCTCCTACGAGCAGTACTTC.

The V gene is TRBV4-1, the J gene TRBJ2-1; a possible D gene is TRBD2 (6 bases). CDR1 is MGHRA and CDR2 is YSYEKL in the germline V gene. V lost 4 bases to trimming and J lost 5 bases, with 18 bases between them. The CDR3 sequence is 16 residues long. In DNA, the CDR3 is TGCGCCAGCAGCCGGCCGGGTGTACTAGCAGACAATGAGCAGTTCTTC. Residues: CASSRPGVLADNEQFF.

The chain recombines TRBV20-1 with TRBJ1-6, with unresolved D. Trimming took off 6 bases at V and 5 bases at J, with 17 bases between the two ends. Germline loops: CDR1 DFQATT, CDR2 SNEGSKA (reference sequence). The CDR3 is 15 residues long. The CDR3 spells CSADQLMTDNSPLHF. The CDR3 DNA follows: TGCAGTGCCGACCAGTTAATGACGGATAATTCACCCCTCCACTTT.

CDR3 residues: CASSSRGAGANVLTF. The CDR3 bases are TGTGCCAGCAGTTCACGGGGGGCTGGGGCCAACGTCCTGACTTTC. The chain couples TRBV6-5 to TRBJ2-6; 7 nucleotides match TRBD2. V gave up 4 bases and J gave up 2 bases; unmatched junction bases: 2. Germline-derived CDR1 and CDR2 are MNHEY and SVGAGI. This CDR3 comprises 15 residues.

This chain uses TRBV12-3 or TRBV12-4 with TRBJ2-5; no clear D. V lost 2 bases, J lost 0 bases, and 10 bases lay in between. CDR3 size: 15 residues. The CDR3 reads CASSLRGQYQETQYF. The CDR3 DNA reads TGTGCCAGCAGTTTAAGAGGCCAGTACCAAGAGACCCAGTACTTC.

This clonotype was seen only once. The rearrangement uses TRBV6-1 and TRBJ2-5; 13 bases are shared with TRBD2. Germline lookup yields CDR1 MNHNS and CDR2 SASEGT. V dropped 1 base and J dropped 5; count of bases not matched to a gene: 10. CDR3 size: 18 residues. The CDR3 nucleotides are TGTGCCAGCAGTGAAGAACTAGCGGGGGGGCCTAGGTTGGAGACCCAGTACTTC. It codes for CASSEELAGGPRLETQYF.

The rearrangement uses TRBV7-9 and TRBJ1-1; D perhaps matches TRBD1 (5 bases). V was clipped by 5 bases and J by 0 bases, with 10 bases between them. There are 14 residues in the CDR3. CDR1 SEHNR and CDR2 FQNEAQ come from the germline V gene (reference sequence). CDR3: CASSPQTVNTEAFF. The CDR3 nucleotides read TGTGCCAGCAGCCCCCAGACAGTGAACACTGAAGCTTTCTTT. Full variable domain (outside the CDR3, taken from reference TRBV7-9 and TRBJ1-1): DTGVSQNPRHKITKRGQNVTFRCDPISEHNRLYWYRQTLGQGPEFLTYFQNEAQLEKSRLLSDRFSAERPKGSFSTLEIQRTEQGDSAMYLCASSPQTVNTEAFFGQGTRLTVV.

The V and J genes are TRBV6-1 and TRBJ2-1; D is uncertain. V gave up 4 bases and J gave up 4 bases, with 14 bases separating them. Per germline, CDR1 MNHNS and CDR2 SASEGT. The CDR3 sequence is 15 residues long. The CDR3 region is CASSGSTTFYNEQFF. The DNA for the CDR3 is TGTGCCAGCAGTGGGTCGACCACGTTTTACAATGAGCAGTTCTTC.